This T cell receptor (beta chain) was retrieved from a study of tumor and adjacent non-tumor tissue in lung cancer. This sample's RNA came from whole unsorted tissue. TCRbeta libraries were built with three rounds of nested PCR, modified from ARM-PCR. TCRdb processed the multiplex PCR reads anew with MiXCR; each CDR3 protein has one entry. Of tens of thousands of distinct CDR3 sequences in the sample, around 86% were seen once. This clonotype is termed medium-sized (0.01 to 0.1%). In germline, CDR1 is SQVTM, CDR2 ANQGSEA. V lost 4 bases, J lost 2 bases, and 9 bases lay in between. The CDR3 extends over 13 amino acids.

The origin of this receptor is a woman aged 45-60 years with non-small cell lung cancer. The sequenced sample consisted of lung tumor tissue. The chain carries TRBV29-1 and TRBJ1-5; maybe TRBD1 (6 bases). The CDR3 bases are TGCAGCGTTGCAGGGGCTGGCAATCAGCCCCAGCATTTT. Translating it yields CSVAGAGNQPQHF.